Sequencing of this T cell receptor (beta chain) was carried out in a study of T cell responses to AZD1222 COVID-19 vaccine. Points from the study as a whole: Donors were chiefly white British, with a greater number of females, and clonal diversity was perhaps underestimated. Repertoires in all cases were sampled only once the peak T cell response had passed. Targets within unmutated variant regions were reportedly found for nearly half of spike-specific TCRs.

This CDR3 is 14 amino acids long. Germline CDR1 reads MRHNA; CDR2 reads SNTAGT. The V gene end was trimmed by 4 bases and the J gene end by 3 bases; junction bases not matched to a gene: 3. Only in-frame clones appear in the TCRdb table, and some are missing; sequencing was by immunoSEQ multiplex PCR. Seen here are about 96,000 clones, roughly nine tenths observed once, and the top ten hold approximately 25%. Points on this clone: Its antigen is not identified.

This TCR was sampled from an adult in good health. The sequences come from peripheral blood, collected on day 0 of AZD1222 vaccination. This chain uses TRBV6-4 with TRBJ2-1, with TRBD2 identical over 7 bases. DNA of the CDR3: TGTGCCAGCAGTGCGGGGGGAATCTACAATGAGCAGTTCTTC. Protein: CASSAGGIYNEQFF.